The 32 T cell receptor beta chains reported below all come from one sample, sequenced in a study of metastatic and nonmetastatic thyroid tumors. Every patient was untreated before thyroid surgery. TCRdb reanalyzed the PCR reads via MiXCR. The sample records some 30,000 clones, roughly 10% being singletons. The sequencing input was blood. The origin of the receptors is a female donor with papillary thyroid cancer or a benign thyroid nodule (not recorded which). Some clones in this sample may be carry-over from other donors' samples.

The table lists this clone with many counts. The chain carries TRBV19 and TRBJ2-5, with 11 bases lining up with TRBD2. The V segment lost 7 bases and the J segment 4 bases; nucleotides outside the gene matches: 5. There are 14 residues in the CDR3. The germline V gene has CDR1 LNHDA and CDR2 SQIVND (reference sequence). CDR3 DNA: TGTGCCAGTAAGGTAGCGGGAGGGGGAGAGACCCAGTACTTC. Translation: CASKVAGGGETQYF.

This clone showed up many times. The chain has TRBV2 and TRBJ2-7, with TRBD2 matching over 12 bases. This CDR3 spans 12 amino acids. Trimming at V came to 11 bases and at J to 4 bases, leaving 3 bases not matched to a gene. CDR1 and CDR2 from the germline V gene are SNHLY and FYNNEI. The chain's CDR3 is CAVGTSGYEQYF. In DNA, the CDR3 is TGTGCCGTCGGGACTAGCGGGTACGAGCAGTACTTC.

This clone occurred many times. This could be a read error, since a much larger clone is one nucleotide away. CDR3 region: CASSQDGTSGLRDYEQYF. Written as DNA, the CDR3 is TGTGCCAGCAGCCAAGACGGGACTAGCGGGCTAAGAGACTACGAGCAGTACTTC. V gene TRBV3-1 combines with J gene TRBJ2-7; 12 bases map to TRBD2. The V gene's germline CDR1 is LGHDT and CDR2 YNNKEL (reference sequence). With 0 bases clipped from V and 3 bases from J, the junction kept 9 bases outside the gene matches. The CDR3 is made up of 18 amino acids.

This clone was counted between two and nine times. The chain carries TRBV6-1 and TRBJ1-2; tentatively, D is TRBD1 (6 bases). CDR3 length: 13 amino acids. Germline assignment: CDR1 MNHNS and CDR2 SASEGT. V was shortened by 8 bases and J by 7 bases, with 17 bases between the two germline ends. The CDR3 region has the DNA TGTGCCAGCGGGCTGGACAGTGGGGCTGGCTACACCTTC. It yields the protein CASGLDSGAGYTF.

This chain connects TRBV7-2 to TRBJ2-1, with D maybe TRBD2 (6 bases). The germline gives CDR1 SGHTA, CDR2 FQGNSA. V lost 5 bases, J lost 9 bases, and 17 bases lay in between. The CDR3 is 14 amino acids. CDR3 sequence reads: CASSETTSSVEQFF. CDR3 nucleotides: TGTGCCAGCAGCGAAACTACTAGCTCCGTTGAGCAGTTCTTC.

In this sample, this clone turned up many times. V usage is TRBV12-3 or TRBV12-4 and J usage is TRBJ1-1; TRBD1 matches at 8 bases. There are 13 residues in the CDR3. V lost 7 bases, J lost 6 bases, and 7 bases stayed unmatched. The CDR3 reads CASTSDRDAEAFF. The DNA for the CDR3 is TGTGCCAGCACCTCGGACAGGGACGCTGAAGCTTTCTTT.

This clone was seen ten or more times. The genes are TRBV28 and TRBJ2-1; D is perhaps TRBD2 (5 bases). Trimming shortened V by 8 bases and J by 14 bases, and 22 bases separated the two germline ends. The CDR3 runs to 13 residues. The germline V gene has CDR1 MDHEN and CDR2 SYDVKM. Here the CDR3 reads CASGAHSPPEEFF. CDR3 bases: TGTGCCAGCGGCGCCCACAGCCCGCCGGAGGAGTTCTTC.

There are many counts of this clone. The CDR3 DNA is TGTGCCAGCAGCCCGGGACAGGGGGGCGAGCAGTACTTC. Protein: CASSPGQGGEQYF. The rearrangement uses TRBV11-1 and TRBJ2-7, with TRBD1 identical over 11 bases. There are 13 residues in the CDR3. Per germline, CDR1 SGHAT and CDR2 FQDESV (reference sequence). The J segment lost 6 bases and the V segment lost 5 bases, leaving 3 bases of the junction unmatched.

This clone was seen repeatedly, ten times or more. The chain is built from TRBV20-1 and TRBJ1-5; tentative D call: TRBD1 (5 bases). The CDR3 contains 12 residues. Germline CDR1 and CDR2: DFQATT and SNEGSKA (reference sequence). V shed 4 bases and J shed 4 bases, with 8 bases lying between them. In nucleotides, the CDR3 is TGCAGTGCTAAGGGGAGAAATCAGCCCCAGCATTTT. Translation: CSAKGRNQPQHF.

This clone was observed many times. The gene calls are TRBV18 and TRBJ2-5; no firm D call. V was shortened by 3 bases and J by 1 base, with 6 bases between the two germline ends. CDR3 length: 13 residues. Germline assignment: CDR1 KGHSH and CDR2 LQKENI. The CDR3 nucleotides read TGTGCCAGCTCACCGTCCGGCCAAGAGACCCAGTACTTC. This encodes CASSPSGQETQYF. The complete variable domain, with remaining parts taken from reference TRBV18 and TRBJ2-5, reads NAGVMQNPRHLVRRRGQEARLRCSPMKGHSHVYWYRQLPEEGLKFMVYLQKENIIDESGMPKERFSAEFPKEGPSILRIQQVVRGDSAAYFCASSPSGQETQYFGPGTRLLVL.

The table lists this clone with many counts. This chain joins TRBV20-1 and TRBJ2-7, with 11 bases identical to TRBD2. Trimming removed 1 base from V and 0 bases from J; junction bases left unmatched: 2. The CDR3 length is 15 residues. In germline, CDR1 is DFQATT, CDR2 SNEGSKA (reference sequence). This chain's CDR3 is CSARGLAGSSYEQYF. CDR3 bases: TGCAGTGCTAGAGGACTAGCGGGATCCTCCTACGAGCAGTACTTC.

This clone was seen many times. This chain uses TRBV3-1 with TRBJ2-2; TRBD2 matches at 8 bases. The CDR3 sequence is 18 residues long. V lost 4 bases and J lost 4; bases outside the gene matches: 14. The germline gives CDR1 LGHDT, CDR2 YNNKEL (reference sequence). The CDR3 bases are TGTGCCAGCAGCCCCAGGCCCGGGAGGGCCTTGGTCACCGGGGAGCTGTTTTTT. Translated: CASSPRPGRALVTGELFF.

The chain has TRBV7-9 and TRBJ2-7; 9 nucleotides line up with TRBD2. The V gene's germline CDR1 is SEHNR and CDR2 FQNEAQ (reference sequence). CDR3 size: 15 residues. V lost 4 bases to trimming and J lost 2 bases; unmatched junction nucleotides: 6. The CDR3 protein is CASSSQRGDTYEQYF. Written as DNA, the CDR3 is TGTGCCAGCAGCTCCCAGCGGGGGGATACCTACGAGCAGTACTTC.

This rearrangement joins TRBV7-2 to TRBJ2-7; 8 positions agree with TRBD2. J was trimmed by 6 bases and V by 5 bases; bases with no gene match: 6. Germline V gene sequence: CDR1 SGHTA, CDR2 FQGNSA. CDR3 length: 13 amino acids. The CDR3 is CASSTQRGIEQYF. The CDR3 DNA reads TGTGCCAGCAGCACCCAGCGGGGGATCGAGCAGTACTTC.

Notes on this clone: Since no conserved phenylalanine or tryptophan closes the CDR3, a read error is the likely cause. The DNA is left out, because the CDR3 cannot be placed on it with certainty; the CDR3 is given as TCRdb lists it. V is TRBV19 and J is TRBJ1-2. Termini included, the CDR3 measures 12 amino acids. Per germline, CDR1 LNHDA and CDR2 SQIVND (reference sequence). CDR3 protein: CASLGGFYGYTS.

This clone has at least ten counts. The genes are TRBV6-5 and TRBJ1-5; no clear D. The V end lost 2 bases, the J end lost 2 bases, and 10 bases lay between the germline ends. The length of the CDR3 is 15 residues. CDR1 is MNHEY, CDR2 SVGAGI, per germline. The CDR3: CASSYLTLGNQPQHF. The CDR3 DNA is TGTGCCAGCAGTTACCTGACTCTAGGCAATCAGCCCCAGCATTTT.

This clone was seen a few times. A single base separates this from a much larger clone, so it may be a read error. The V gene is TRBV10-3, the J gene TRBJ2-1; D perhaps matches TRBD2 (5 bases). CDR3 length equals 13 residues. Looked up from germline, CDR1 is ENHRY and CDR2 is SYGVKD. Written as DNA, the CDR3 is TGTGCCATCAGTGAGTTGGAGGCTCATGAGCAGCTCTTC. It codes for CAISELEAHEQLF.

This clone was counted many times. Other DNA sequences in this sample translate to the same CDR3. This rearrangement joins TRBV27 to TRBJ1-1; no clear D. Germline V gene sequence: CDR1 MNHEY, CDR2 SMNVEV (reference sequence). V gave up 4 bases and J gave up 4 bases, with 10 bases separating them. The CDR3 consists of 13 residues. The CDR3, as DNA: TGTGCCAGCAGTTCGGCCCCGGGCACTGAAGCTTTCTTT. Its protein product is CASSSAPGTEAFF.

This clone rates as medium-sized. This chain links TRBV6-1 with TRBJ1-6, with TRBD1 identical over 7 bases. With V trimmed by 6 bases and J by 9 bases, 17 bases remained unmatched. The CDR3 contains 17 residues. The germline CDR1 and CDR2 sequences are MNHNS and SASEGT. The CDR3 loop reads CASRSRGGVSLGSPLHF. CDR3 sequence (DNA): TGTGCCAGCAGAAGCAGGGGGGGCGTGTCGTTGGGTTCACCCCTCCACTTT.

This clone was detected many times. This chain connects TRBV11-2 to TRBJ1-5, with D unresolved. This CDR3 is 15 amino acids long. Germline loops: CDR1 SGHAT, CDR2 FQNNGV. V was clipped by 5 bases and J by 3 bases, with 14 bases between them. Here the CDR3 reads CASSPTGSVNQPQHF. The CDR3 nucleotides are TGTGCCAGCAGCCCCACCGGGTCAGTCAATCAGCCCCAGCATTTT.

This clone was detected many times. The gene calls are TRBV27 and TRBJ1-4; 9 bases are a match to TRBD1. Germline-derived CDR1 and CDR2 are MNHEY and SMNVEV (reference sequence). This CDR3 contains 16 residues. Germline trimming cut 9 bases from V and 4 bases from J; bases unmatched to any gene: 12. The CDR3 is CASRYYPGQGNEKLFF. The CDR3 region has the DNA TGTGCCAGTAGATATTACCCGGGACAGGGTAATGAAAAACTGTTTTTT.

This clone has at least ten counts. V is TRBV6-1 and J is TRBJ2-5; TRBD1 matches at 12 bases. The trim removed 6 bases at V and 4 bases at J, leaving 3 bases unmatched. The CDR3 extends over 14 amino acids. Germline V gives CDR1 MNHNS, CDR2 SASEGT. The CDR3 nucleotides are TGTGCCAGCAGGGGGACAGGGGGCCGAGAGACCCAGTACTTC. It is translated as CASRGTGGRETQYF.

This clone has ten or more counts. The genes are TRBV6-1 and TRBJ2-3; D gene ambiguous. This CDR3 has 14 residues. Between the trimmed V and J ends, which lost 6 bases and 0 bases, there was a span of 10 bases. Per germline, CDR1 MNHNS and CDR2 SASEGT. The CDR3: CASRNYPSTDTQYF. The DNA for the CDR3 is TGTGCCAGCAGGAATTATCCTAGCACAGATACGCAGTATTTT.

This chain links TRBV2 with TRBJ2-5; 9 bases align to TRBD2. Germline V gives CDR1 SNHLY, CDR2 FYNNEI. With V trimmed by 0 bases and J by 5 bases, 10 bases remained unmatched. This CDR3 region has 17 residues. The CDR3 loop reads CASSEALGSGSGETQYF. The CDR3 DNA sequence: TGTGCCAGCAGTGAAGCGCTGGGTAGCGGGAGTGGCGAGACCCAGTACTTC.

This clone was counted at least ten times. A clone one base away is much larger, so this may be a read error. Other DNA sequences in the sample encode the same CDR3. The chain links TRBV14 to TRBJ2-6; D unresolved. Germline V gene data show CDR1 as SGHDN and CDR2 as FVKESK. The CDR3 covers 15 residues. CDR3 protein: CASSPGPAGANVLTF. The CDR3, as DNA: TGCGCCAGCAGTCCCGGTCCGGCTGGGGCCAACGTCCTGACTTTC. The whole variable domain, remainder taken from reference TRBV14 and TRBJ2-6, is EAGVTQFPSHSVIEKGQTVTLRCDPISGHDNLYWYRRVMGKEIKFLLHFVKESKQDESGMPNNRFLAERTGGTYSTLKVQPAELEDSGVYFCASSPGPAGANVLTFGAGSRLTVL.

The table lists this clone with many counts. Here the CDR3 DNA reads TGTGCCAGCAGCTTAACAGGACTAGCGGGAGGCAATGAGCAGTTCTTC. It encodes CASSLTGLAGGNEQFF. This rearrangement joins TRBV7-8 to TRBJ2-1, with 14 nucleotides matching TRBD2. Germline V gene data show CDR1 as SGHVS and CDR2 as FQNEAQ. The ends lost 2 bases at V and 6 bases at J; junction bases unmatched: 3. CDR3 size: 16 residues.

This chain joins TRBV11-2 and TRBJ2-3; perhaps TRBD1 as D (6 bases). Germline V lookup: CDR1 SGHAT, CDR2 FQNNGV. The CDR3 runs to 17 residues. V lost 5 bases and J lost 0, with 18 bases in between. CDR3 nucleotide sequence: TGTGCCAGCAGCCCAAGTCAAGGGGACATCAGCACAGATACGCAGTATTTT. Its translation is CASSPSQGDISTDTQYF.

The sample holds many counts of this clone. The chain joins TRBV20-1 to TRBJ2-3; TRBD2 matches 8 bases. Unmatched junction bases numbered 10, after V lost 8 bases and J lost 0 bases. Germline loops: CDR1 DFQATT, CDR2 SNEGSKA (reference sequence). CDR3 size: 15 residues. CDR3 protein: CSLLAGISSTDTQYF. The CDR3 DNA reads as TGCAGTCTCCTAGCGGGCATCTCTAGCACAGATACGCAGTATTTT.

There are many counts of this clone. V gene TRBV12-3 or TRBV12-4 combines with J gene TRBJ1-2, with D possibly being TRBD1 (5 bases). Trimming left V 6 bases short and J 8 bases short, with 19 bases between. The CDR3 spans 14 residues. The CDR3 is CASRPNRRNQGYTF. The CDR3 coding sequence is TGTGCCAGCAGACCTAACAGGCGGAATCAGGGCTACACCTTC.

This clone was counted ten times or more. The rearrangement uses TRBV19 and TRBJ2-7, with 10 positions matching TRBD1. Germline trimming cut 5 bases from V and 5 bases from J; bases unmatched to any gene: 9. Germline V gene sequence: CDR1 LNHDA, CDR2 SQIVND (reference sequence). The length of the CDR3 is 15 residues. The CDR3 loop reads CASSRRDRGSDEQYF. CDR3 sequence (DNA): TGTGCCAGTAGTCGCCGGGACAGGGGTAGTGACGAGCAGTACTTC.

The V call is TRBV13, the J call TRBJ2-1; possible D gene TRBD2, 6 bases. The CDR3 is 12 residues long. Germline V CDR1 and CDR2: PRHDT, FYEKMQ (reference sequence). Between the trimmed V and J ends, which lost 0 bases and 14 bases, there was a span of 11 bases. Here the CDR3 reads CASSLGRGWEFF. CDR3 DNA sequence: TGTGCCAGCAGCTTAGGGCGGGGTTGGGAGTTCTTC.

This clone came up many times. In DNA form, the CDR3 reads TGTGCCAGCAGCCTCGGGACAATTCCCGACAATGAGCAGTTCTTC. It yields the protein CASSLGTIPDNEQFF. V and J are TRBV7-2 and TRBJ2-1, with D maybe TRBD1 (6 bases). V was shortened by 5 bases and J by 5 bases, with 16 bases between the two germline ends. The CDR3 has 15 residues. Germline V CDR1 and CDR2: SGHTA, FQGNSA.